The text below deals with one T cell receptor beta chain. This CDR3 is built from 17 residues. Germline loops: CDR1 LNHNV, CDR2 YYDKDF (reference sequence). The J segment lost 1 base and the V segment lost 2 bases, leaving 7 bases of the junction unmatched. This entry is derived from a study of T cell changes during pregnancy in multiple sclerosis. Data came from immunoSEQ multiplex PCR; TCRdb stores just in-frame clones and leaves some out. This table holds about 110,000 clones, about 90% found once. This chain joins TRBV15 and TRBJ1-3; TRBD1 agrees at 8 bases. Sequences were derived from peripheral blood, sampled before pregnancy. This sequence was found in a female donor with multiple sclerosis, enrolled in a pregnancy study. DNA for the CDR3: TGTGCCACCAGCAGACACAGACAGGGGCCTTCTGGAAACACCATATATTTT. Its protein product is CATSRHRQGPSGNTIYF. Filled out from reference TRBV15 and TRBJ1-3, the complete variable domain reads DAMVIQNPRYQVTQFGKPVTLSCSQTLNHNVMYWYQQKSSQAPKLLFHYYDKDFNNEADTPDNFQSRRPNTSFCFLDIRSPGLGDTAMYLCATSRHRQGPSGNTIYFGEGSWLTVV.